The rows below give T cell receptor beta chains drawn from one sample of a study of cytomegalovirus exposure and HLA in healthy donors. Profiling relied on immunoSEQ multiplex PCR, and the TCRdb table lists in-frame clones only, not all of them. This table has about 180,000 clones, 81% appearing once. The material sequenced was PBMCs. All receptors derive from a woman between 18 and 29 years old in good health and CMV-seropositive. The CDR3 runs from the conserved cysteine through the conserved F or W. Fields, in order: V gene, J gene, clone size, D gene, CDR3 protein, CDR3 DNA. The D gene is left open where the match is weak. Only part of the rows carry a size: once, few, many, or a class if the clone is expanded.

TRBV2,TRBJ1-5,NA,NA,CASQRTGNIQPQHF,TGTGCCAGCCAGAGGACCGGGAATATTCAGCCCCAGCATTTT
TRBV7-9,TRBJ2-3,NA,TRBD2,CASSSRLGVAGRTDTQYF,TGTGCCAGCAGCTCCCGATTAGGGGTAGCGGGGCGCACAGATACGCAGTATTTT
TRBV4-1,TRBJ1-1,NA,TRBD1,CASRPGQGGSTEAFF,TGCGCCAGCAGACCGGGACAGGGAGGGAGCACTGAAGCTTTCTTT
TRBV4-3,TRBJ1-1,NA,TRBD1,CASSLGQENTEAFF,TGCGCCAGCAGCCTAGGACAGGAGAACACTGAAGCTTTCTTT
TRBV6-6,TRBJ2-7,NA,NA,CASSYQDRLSSYEQYF,TGCGCCAGCAGTTACCAAGACAGATTAAGCTCCTACGAGCAGTACTTC
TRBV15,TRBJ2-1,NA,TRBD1,CATSRAGQGYNEQFF,TGTGCCACCAGCAGAGCTGGACAGGGTTACAATGAGCAGTTCTTC
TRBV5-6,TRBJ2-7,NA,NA,CASSRPVTAYEQYF,TGTGCCAGCAGCCGACCGGTGACAGCCTACGAGCAGTACTTC
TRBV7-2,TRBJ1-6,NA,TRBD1,CASSLDLRGRRGSPLHF,TGTGCCAGCAGCTTAGATCTCAGGGGGCGCCGGGGTTCACCCCTCCACTTT
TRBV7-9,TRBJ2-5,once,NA,CASRASSAETQYF,TGTGCCAGCAGGGCCTCATCCGCCGAGACCCAGTACTTC
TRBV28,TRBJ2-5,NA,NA,CASSSTSRPGETQYF,TGTGCCAGCAGTTCTACTAGCCGTCCGGGAGAGACCCAGTACTTC
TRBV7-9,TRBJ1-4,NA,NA,CASSPATNEKLFF,TGTGCGAGCTCGCCGGCAACTAATGAAAAACTGTTTTTT
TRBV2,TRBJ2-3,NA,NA,CAPLRGGTDTQYF,TGTGCCCCTTTGCGGGGAGGCACAGATACGCAGTATTTT
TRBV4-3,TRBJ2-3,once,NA,CASSQEPGELTDTQYF,TGCGCCAGCAGCCAAGAGCCAGGGGAACTCACAGATACGCAGTATTTT
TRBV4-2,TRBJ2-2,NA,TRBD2,CASSQLSSGGTGELFF,TGTGCCAGCAGCCAGCTGTCTAGCGGGGGGACCGGGGAGCTGTTTTTT
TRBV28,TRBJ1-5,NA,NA,CASTAAGVLGYSNQPQHF,TGTGCCAGCACCGCCGCCGGGGTCCTTGGATATAGCAATCAGCCCCAGCATTTT
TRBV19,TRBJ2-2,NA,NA,CASSIGRDPGELFF,TGTGCCAGTAGTATAGGTCGGGATCCCGGGGAGCTGTTTTTT